The rows below give T cell receptor beta chains drawn from one sample of a study of blood T cell repertoires in COVID-19. Profiled with immunoSEQ multiplex PCR; TCRdb holds only in-frame clones, not every one. This table has hundreds of thousands of clones, over 75% appearing once. Material: peripheral blood. The source of these receptors is a man aged 50 to 59 with active or convalescent COVID-19. The CDR3 runs from the conserved cysteine through the conserved F or W. The order of the fields is V gene, J gene, CDR3 length, CDR3 protein.

TRBV3-1/TRBV3-2	TRBJ2-7	12	CASSQGRGEQYF
TRBV6-5	TRBJ2-7	14	CASSWTGGSYEQYF
TRBV13	TRBJ1-6	14	CASSSRVRNSPLHF
TRBV6-1	TRBJ1-4	14	CASSDTYRNEKLFF
TRBV9	TRBJ2-1	18	CASSVGIGGAASYNEQFF
TRBV12-5	TRBJ1-6	14	CASGLAGNNSPLHF
TRBV5-5	TRBJ2-2	15	CASSLSGSNTGELFF
TRBV7-6	TRBJ2-7	21	CASSLEAQRDRGRQPPSEQYF
TRBV7-2	TRBJ1-1	14	CASSLDRANTEAFF
TRBV9	TRBJ1-5	16	CASSPGTGALNQPQHF
TRBV10-3	TRBJ2-3	16	CAISVTGEHGTDTQYF
TRBV7-2	TRBJ2-7	16	CASSLFADLGAYEQYF
TRBV20-1	TRBJ2-1	15	CSASVETGEYNEQFF
TRBV27	TRBJ1-6	17	CASSPRRVSSYNSPLHF
TRBV7-9	TRBJ2-5	16	CASSHGLAGGGETQYF
TRBV20-1	TRBJ2-5	12	CSASERELAQYF
TRBV9	TRBJ1-4	14	CASSGQGWGEKLFF
TRBV6-1	TRBJ2-7	17	CASSENPNRRGRDEQYF
TRBV4-1	TRBJ2-1	16	CASSQVLRGQHNEQFF
TRBV11-1	TRBJ1-6	14	CASSLGQAGSPLHF
TRBV6-5	TRBJ2-4	15	CASRPGSVGKNIQYF
TRBV9	TRBJ2-5	15	CASSGTGGIQETQYF
TRBV10-1	TRBJ2-3	15	CASSESKAGADTQYF